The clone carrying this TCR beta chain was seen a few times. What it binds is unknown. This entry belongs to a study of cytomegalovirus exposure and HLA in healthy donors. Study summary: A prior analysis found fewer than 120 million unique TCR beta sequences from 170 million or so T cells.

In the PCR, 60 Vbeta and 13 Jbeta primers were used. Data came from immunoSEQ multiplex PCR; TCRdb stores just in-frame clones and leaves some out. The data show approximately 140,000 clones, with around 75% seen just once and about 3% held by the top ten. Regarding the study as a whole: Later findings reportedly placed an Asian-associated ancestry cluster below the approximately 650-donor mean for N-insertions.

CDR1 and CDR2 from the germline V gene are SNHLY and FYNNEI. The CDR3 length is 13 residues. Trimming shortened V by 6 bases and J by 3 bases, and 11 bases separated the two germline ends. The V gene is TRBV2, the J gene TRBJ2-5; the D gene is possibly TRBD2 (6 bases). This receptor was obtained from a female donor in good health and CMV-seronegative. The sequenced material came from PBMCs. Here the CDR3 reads CASRSGFEETQYF. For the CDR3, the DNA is TGTGCCAGCAGGAGCGGGTTCGAAGAGACCCAGTACTTC. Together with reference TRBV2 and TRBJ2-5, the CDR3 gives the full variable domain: EPEVTQTPSHQVTQMGQEVILRCVPISNHLYFYWYRQILGQKVEFLVSFYNNEISEKSEIFDDQFSVERPDGSNFTLKIRSTKLEDSAMYFCASRSGFEETQYFGPGTRLLVL.